This TCR beta chain was documented in a study of patients and donors after allogeneic stem cell transplantation. Per the germline V gene, CDR1 is KGHDR and CDR2 is SFDVKD. The CDR3 runs 16 residues. V trimming: 2 bases; J trimming: 5 bases; junction bases outside the gene matches: 4. MiXCR, applied by TCRdb to the RT-PCR reads, yields one record per CDR3 protein. The sample has about a million distinct CDR3 sequences; 15% to 20% are singletons. This sequence originates from a human donor who was either an allogeneic HSCT recipient or a stem cell or donor lymphocyte infusion donor (not recorded which). It is not recorded whose cells these are; they may come from a transplant donor. What was sequenced was blood, either unsorted or a sorted T cell fraction (not recorded which). This chain uses TRBV24-1 with TRBJ2-2; TRBD2 agrees at 10 bases. The CDR3 coding sequence is TGTGCCACCAGTGATTACACGACTAGCGGGACCGGGGAGCTGTTTTTT. Translation gives CATSDYTTSGTGELFF.